This paragraph covers one T cell receptor beta chain sequence. The entry originates in a study of OX40 agonist ivuxolimab in advanced cancers. Study-level background: Dose-escalation cases comprised hepatocellular carcinoma, melanoma, renal cell or head and neck cancer.

Produced via immunoSEQ multiplex PCR; TCRdb's table is partial and in-frame only. This repertoire shows some 19,000 clones, around two thirds found once; its top ten account for about an eighth. Germline V gives CDR1 LGHNA, CDR2 YNFKEQ. The CDR3 totals 15 residues. Trimming cost V 4 bases and J 0 bases, with 10 bases left between them. This TCR came from an adult with an advanced solid tumor such as melanoma, head and neck, liver or kidney cancer. This material consisted of CD4+ or CD8+ T cells sorted from blood, taken in a trial of the OX40 agonist ivuxolimab. The chain joins TRBV4-2 to TRBJ2-1; the D gene is possibly TRBD2 (5 bases). The CDR3 region has the DNA TGTGCCAGCAGCCCGGACTCGATCTCCTACAATGAGCAGTTCTTC. The encoded protein is CASSPDSISYNEQFF.